This T cell receptor (beta chain) derives from a study of shared clonotypes between healthy human individuals. TCRdb keeps only in-frame clones here, not all; method: immunoSEQ multiplex PCR. Of 950,000 to 1,100,000 clones listed, 78% are singletons. The CDR3 has 13 amino acids. Germline V gives CDR1 SNHLY, CDR2 FYNNEI. V lost 9 bases, J lost 0 bases, and 11 bases lay in between. In the case of this clone: Its antigen is not identified.

General study results and limits: Relative to their counterparts shared across all four donors, non-shared clonotypes exhibited diminished generation probabilities. Around 5.3% of naive CD4 clonotypes were shared across several donors. Donors were few, which limited the genetic and exposure-history diversity represented.

The sequence derives from a man younger than 35 in good health. Some clones in this sample may be carry-over from other donors' samples. The sequenced material came from memory CD4+ T cells from PBMCs. Subset given: CD45RA-negative fraction. The V call is TRBV2, the J call TRBJ1-1; D call uncertain. The CDR3 reads CASSQFMNTEAFF. CDR3 DNA sequence: TGTGCCAGTTCACAGTTTATGAACACTGAAGCTTTCTTT.